This T cell receptor (beta chain) was observed in a study of cytomegalovirus exposure and HLA in healthy donors. Study-level background: Some 85 million unique TCRs from HLA-typed donors were held in an early data release. Clustering assigned approximately 78% of the approximately 370 genotyped donors to the Caucasian-associated ancestry cluster. Regarding the study as a whole: Cytomegalovirus-associated TCR beta chains were listed, numbering some 180. Most of the CMV-associated TCR beta chains (in a later analysis) appeared to be HLA-restricted.

CDR1 and CDR2 (germline): GTSNPN, SVGIG (reference sequence). This CDR3 has 15 amino acids. Between the trimmed V and J ends, which lost 1 base and 2 bases, there was a span of 12 bases. Worth noting for this clone: Its antigen is undetermined.

Primers for the PCR totalled 60 Vbeta and 13 Jbeta. TCRdb's table, derived via immunoSEQ multiplex PCR, lists solely in-frame clones and lacks some. In the table there are some 70,000 clones, roughly four fifths of which are singletons. Sequenced: PBMCs. V usage is TRBV30 and J usage is TRBJ1-5; no reliable D call. The TCR originated in a man aged 45-65 years in good health and CMV-seronegative. The CDR3 coding sequence is TGTGCCTGGAGTGCTGAGAATACTGGCAATCAGCCCCAGCATTTT. Protein product: CAWSAENTGNQPQHF.